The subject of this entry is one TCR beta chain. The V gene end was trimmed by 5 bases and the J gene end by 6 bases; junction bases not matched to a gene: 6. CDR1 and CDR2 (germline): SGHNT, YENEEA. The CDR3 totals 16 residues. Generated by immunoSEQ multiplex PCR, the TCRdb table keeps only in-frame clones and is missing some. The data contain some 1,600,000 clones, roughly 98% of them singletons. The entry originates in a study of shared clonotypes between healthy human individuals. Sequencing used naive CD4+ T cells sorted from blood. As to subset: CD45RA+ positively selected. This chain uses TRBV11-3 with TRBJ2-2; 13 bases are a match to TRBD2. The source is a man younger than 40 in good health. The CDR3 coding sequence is TGTGCCAGCAGCACCGGGACTAGCGGGATCCCCGGGGAGCTGTTTTTT. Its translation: CASSTGTSGIPGELFF.